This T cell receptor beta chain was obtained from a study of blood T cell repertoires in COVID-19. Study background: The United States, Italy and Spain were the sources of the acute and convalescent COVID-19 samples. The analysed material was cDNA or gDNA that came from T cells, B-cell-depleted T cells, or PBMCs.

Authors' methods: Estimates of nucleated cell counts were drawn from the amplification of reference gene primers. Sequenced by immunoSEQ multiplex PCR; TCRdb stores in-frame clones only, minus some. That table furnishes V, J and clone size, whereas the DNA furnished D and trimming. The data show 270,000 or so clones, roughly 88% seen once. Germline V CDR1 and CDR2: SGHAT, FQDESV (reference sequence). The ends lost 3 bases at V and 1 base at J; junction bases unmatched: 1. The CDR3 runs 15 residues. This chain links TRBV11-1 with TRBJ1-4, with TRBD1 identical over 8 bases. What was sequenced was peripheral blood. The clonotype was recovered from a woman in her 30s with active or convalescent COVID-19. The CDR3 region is CASSFDRGTNEKLFF. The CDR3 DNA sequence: TGTGCCAGCAGCTTCGACAGGGGAACTAATGAAAAACTGTTTTTT.